Presented here are 13 T cell receptor beta chains from one specimen sequenced in a study of T cells in Graves' hyperthyroidism and ophthalmopathy. Amplification yielded TCR beta CDR3 regions, with RNA transcripts as the source. An initial round of RT-PCR targeting the TCR CDR3 relied on the HTBI primer set. Each CDR3 protein is one row after TCRdb ran MiXCR on the multiplex PCR reads. The table has over 700,000 distinct CDR3 sequences, around a third seen once. Sequenced sample: blood. All receptors derive from a woman aged 40 to 50 with Graves' hyperthyroidism.

J is TRBJ1-2 and V is TRBV10-3; TRBD1 agrees at 10 bases. There are 16 residues in the CDR3. V trimming: 4 bases; J trimming: 2 bases; junction bases outside the gene matches: 7. CDR1 is ENHRY and CDR2 is SYGVKD in the germline V gene. The CDR3, as DNA: TGTGCCATCAGTGCGACAGGGGGCAGGGAAAACTATGGCTACACCTTC. This gives the protein CAISATGGRENYGYTF.

In its sample, this clonotype was seen many times. This chain joins TRBV20-1 and TRBJ1-5, with D perhaps matching TRBD1 (5 bases). The V and J ends lost 0 bases and 6 bases respectively, with 12 bases between them. Germline CDR1 reads DFQATT; CDR2 reads SNEGSKA (reference sequence). The CDR3 covers 14 residues. The CDR3 reads CSARDQGPAQPQHF. The CDR3 DNA is TGCAGTGCTAGAGATCAGGGACCCGCTCAGCCCCAGCATTTT.

This clonotype occurred many times. The chain combines TRBV7-9 with TRBJ1-2; TRBD1 matches 11 bases. CDR3 length equals 14 residues. Germline CDR1 is SEHNR and CDR2 is FQNEAQ (reference sequence). The V and J ends lost 5 bases and 6 bases, in that order; junction bases with no gene match: 5. The CDR3 spells CASSPEDRGHGYTF. The CDR3 DNA reads as TGTGCCAGCAGCCCAGAGGACAGGGGGCATGGCTACACCTTC. Supplemented by reference TRBV7-9 and TRBJ1-2, the full variable domain reads DTGVSQNPRHKITKRGQNVTFRCDPISEHNRLYWYRQTLGQGPEFLTYFQNEAQLEKSRLLSDRFSAERPKGSFSTLEIQRTEQGDSAMYLCASSPEDRGHGYTFGSGTRLTVV.

The CDR3 DNA reads as TGTGCCAGCAGCTTGGAGAGGGACGAGCAGTTCTTC. Protein: CASSLERDEQFF. The V gene is TRBV5-5, the J gene TRBJ2-7; D possibly uses TRBD1 or TRBD2 (5 bases each). TRBJ2-1 matches the DNA end more closely, so the J call is doubtful. Germline CDR1 reads SGHKS; CDR2 reads YYEKEE (reference sequence). This CDR3 contains 12 residues.

This clonotype was detected many times. CDR3 DNA sequence: TGTGCCAGCAGCTCCGGACAGCCCAATCAGCCCCAGCATTTT. Amino acids: CASSSGQPNQPQHF. The rearrangement joins TRBV7-2 to TRBJ1-5, with D possibly matching TRBD1 (6 bases). Trimming pared 4 bases from V and 3 bases from J, leaving 10 bases between. CDR3 length equals 14 residues. Germline values: CDR1 SGHTA, CDR2 FQGNSA. Drawing the rest from reference TRBV7-2 and TRBJ1-5, the complete variable domain is GAGVSQSPSNKVTEKGKDVELRCDPISGHTALYWYRQSLGQGLEFLIYFQGNSAPDKSGLPSDRFSAERTGGSVSTLTIQRTQQEDSAVYLCASSSGQPNQPQHFGDGTRLSIL.

About this clonotype: An end of the junction differs from the germline gene, which may be a read error. The rearrangement links TRBV7-9 to TRBJ1-2, with D unclear. This CDR3 region has 15 residues. The germline V gene encodes CDR1 SEHNR and CDR2 FQNEAQ (reference sequence). CDR3 in amino acids: CASSSGSGSNYGCTF. The CDR3 DNA is TGTGCCAGCAGCTCAGGTTCGGGCAGTAACTATGGCTGCACCTTC.

This clonotype was detected many times. One end of the junction is discordant with germline, which a read error may explain. This chain links TRBV7-7 with TRBJ1-2; D is unresolved. CDR1 is SSHAT, CDR2 FNYEAQ, per germline (reference sequence). The CDR3 contains 13 residues. CDR3 protein: CASSPGPGYGYTF. The CDR3, as DNA: TGTGCTAGCAGCCCAGGTCCGGGGTATGGCTACACCTTC. Drawing the rest from reference TRBV7-7 and TRBJ1-2, the complete variable domain is GAGVSQSPRYKVTKRGQDVTLRCDPISSHATLYWYQQALGQGPEFLTYFNYEAQPDKSGLPSDRFSAERPEGSISTLTIQRTEQRDSAMYRCASSPGPGYGYTFGSGTRLTVV.

This clonotype was detected only a few times. The chain employs TRBV20-1 and TRBJ2-7; 9 bases line up with TRBD2. Germline CDR1 and CDR2: DFQATT and SNEGSKA (reference sequence). This CDR3 comprises 14 residues. Trimming removed 5 bases from V and 2 bases from J; junction bases left unmatched: 7. The CDR3: CSASISGSAYEQYF. Written as DNA, the CDR3 is TGCAGTGCTTCCATTAGCGGGAGTGCCTACGAGCAGTACTTC.

The chain couples TRBV7-2 to TRBJ2-5, with D perhaps assigned TRBD1 or TRBD2 (5 bases each). Trimming cost V 0 bases and J 4 bases, with 12 bases left between them. Germline V lookup: CDR1 SGHTA, CDR2 FQGNSA. The CDR3 contains 15 residues. CDR3 sequence reads: CASSLAGPRRETQYF. CDR3 nucleotides: TGTGCCAGCAGCTTAGCGGGACCGAGGAGAGAGACCCAGTACTTC.

This clonotype was counted many times. At one boundary the junction diverges from the germline segment, which might be a read error. The chain couples TRBV9 to TRBJ1-2, with TRBD1 as a possible D gene (6 bases). Germline CDR1 reads SGDLS; CDR2 reads YYNGEE. This CDR3 contains 14 residues. The CDR3 loop is CASSVGQAKYGYTF. DNA for the CDR3: TGTGCCAGCAGCGTAGGACAGGCTAAGTATGGCTACACCTTC.

J is TRBJ2-2 and V is TRBV11-2, with TRBD1 matching 8 bases. This CDR3 region has 13 residues. V lost 1 base, J lost 13 bases, and 5 bases stayed unmatched. Germline loops: CDR1 SGHAT, CDR2 FQNNGV. The CDR3 loop reads CASSLVGGTGLFF. CDR3 bases: TGTGCCAGCAGCTTAGTCGGAGGGACAGGGCTGTTTTTT.

This clonotype was detected ten times or more. This CDR3 reads CASSVMDGREGYEQYF. CDR3 DNA: TGTGCCAGCAGCGTAATGGACGGCAGGGAGGGGTACGAGCAGTACTTC. The V and J genes are TRBV9 and TRBJ2-7; 7 nucleotides agree with TRBD2. The CDR3 runs 16 residues. Germline V gives CDR1 SGDLS, CDR2 YYNGEE. The trim removed 1 base at V and 4 bases at J, leaving 11 bases unmatched.

This clonotype was detected a few times. The rearrangement uses TRBV20-1 and TRBJ1-1; 8 nucleotides line up with TRBD1. Germline values: CDR1 DFQATT, CDR2 SNEGSKA (reference sequence). CDR3 size: 13 residues. Germline trimming cut 6 bases from V and 8 bases from J; bases unmatched to any gene: 11. CDR3 sequence: CSAEQGGLSEAFF. As DNA, the CDR3 is TGCAGTGCGGAACAGGGGGGACTCTCCGAAGCTTTCTTT.